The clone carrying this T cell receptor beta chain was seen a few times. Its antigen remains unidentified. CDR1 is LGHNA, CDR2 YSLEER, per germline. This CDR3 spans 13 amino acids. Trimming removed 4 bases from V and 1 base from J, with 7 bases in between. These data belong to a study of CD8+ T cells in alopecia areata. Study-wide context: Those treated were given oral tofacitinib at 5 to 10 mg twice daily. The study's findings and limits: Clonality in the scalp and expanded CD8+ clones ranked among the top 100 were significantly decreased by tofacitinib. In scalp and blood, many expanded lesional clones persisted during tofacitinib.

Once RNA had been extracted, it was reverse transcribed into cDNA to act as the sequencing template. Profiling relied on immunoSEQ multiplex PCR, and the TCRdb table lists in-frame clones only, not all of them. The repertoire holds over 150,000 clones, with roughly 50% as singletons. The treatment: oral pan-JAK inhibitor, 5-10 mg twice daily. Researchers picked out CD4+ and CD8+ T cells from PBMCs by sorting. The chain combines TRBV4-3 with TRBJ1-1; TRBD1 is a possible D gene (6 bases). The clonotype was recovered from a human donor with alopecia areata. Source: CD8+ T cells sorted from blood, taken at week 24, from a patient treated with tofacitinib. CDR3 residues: CASSLDRNTEAFF. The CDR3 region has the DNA TGCGCCAGCAGCCTGGACAGGAACACTGAAGCTTTCTTT.